The 27 T cell receptor beta chains below all came from one sample that was sequenced in a study of cytomegalovirus exposure and HLA in healthy donors listed by TCRdb under 2017. Library generation was performed with the immunoSEQ multiplex PCR assay. The multiplex PCR relied on a mix of 60 forward primers for TCR Vbeta segments and 13 reverse primers for TCR Jbeta segments. This is the immuneACCESS table as TCRdb keeps it, with only in-frame sequences that have V and J called. A part of the clones is gone; compared with another copy, unresolved V genes explain less than half, and the rest is unexplained. This sample comprises 150,000 to 200,000 clones, approximately 80% of them detected only once. The top ten constitute about 7.9% of the sample. The sequenced sample consisted of PBMCs. These receptor sequences come from a male donor in good health and CMV-seropositive.

Notes on this clone: Relative to the germline gene, one junction end is altered; a read error may explain this. The rearrangement joins TRBV7-9 to TRBJ1-5; D might be TRBD1 (5 bases). The CDR3 has 17 residues. Germline-derived CDR1 and CDR2 are SEHNR and FQNEAQ (reference sequence). In DNA form, the CDR3 reads TGTTCCAGCAGCTTAGTGACGGGGGTTAGGGGCAATCAGCCCCAGCATTTT. Translated, it gives CSSSLVTGVRGNQPQHF.

This sequence joins TRBV7-8 and TRBJ1-1, with TRBD1 matching 9 bases. With V trimmed by 3 bases and J by 8 bases, 10 bases remained unmatched. Germline V gene sequence: CDR1 SGHVS, CDR2 FQNEAQ. This CDR3 has 15 amino acids. As DNA, the CDR3 is TGTGCCAGCAGCTTGGGACAGGGCGTCTTTTGGGAAGCTTTCTTT. Protein sequence: CASSLGQGVFWEAFF.

The chain is built from TRBV5-1 and TRBJ2-5; the match to TRBD2 covers 13 bases. CDR3 size: 16 residues. V gave up 5 bases and J gave up 4 bases; unmatched junction bases: 8. Germline V lookup: CDR1 SGHRS, CDR2 YFSETQ. CDR3 sequence: CASSRTSGGVGETQYF. DNA of the CDR3: TGCGCCAGCAGTAGGACTAGCGGGGGTGTAGGAGAGACCCAGTACTTC.

V usage is TRBV20-1 and J usage is TRBJ1-2, with D perhaps matching TRBD1 (5 bases). The CDR3 extends over 11 amino acids. Germline loops: CDR1 DFQATT, CDR2 SNEGSKA (reference sequence). The V end was cut by 3 bases, the J end by 5 bases, with 7 bases between. DNA for the CDR3: TGCAGTGCTAGGACAGTATATGGCTACACCTTC. Protein product: CSARTVYGYTF.

About this clone: One junction end does not reproduce the germline sequence, and a read error may be involved. This chain links TRBV18 with TRBJ2-4, with D possibly matching TRBD2 (6 bases). Germline CDR1 and CDR2: KGHSH and LQKENI. The CDR3 totals 18 residues. This CDR3 reads CASSPPGRSDPAKNIQYF. The CDR3 nucleotides are TGTGCCAGCTCTCCACCTGGGAGGTCGGATCCAGCCAAAAACATTCAGTACTTC.

The chain recombines TRBV29-1 with TRBJ2-3, with a possible D match to TRBD2 (5 bases). CDR3 length: 15 amino acids. Germline V CDR1 and CDR2: SQVTM, ANQGSEA. Between the trimmed V and J ends, which lost 1 base and 1 base, there was a span of 12 bases. The CDR3 coding sequence is TGCAGCGTTGAAGGAGGGCCCGATCGCACAGATACGCAGTATTTT. It encodes CSVEGGPDRTDTQYF.

The chain combines TRBV5-1 with TRBJ2-3; D uncertain. The V and J ends lost 0 bases and 6 bases respectively, with 8 bases between them. The CDR3 is made up of 13 amino acids. Germline lookup yields CDR1 SGHRS and CDR2 YFSETQ. CDR3 in DNA: TGCGCCAGCAGCTTGGGTACTCGGGATACGCAGTATTTT. Translation gives CASSLGTRDTQYF.

The chain couples TRBV2 to TRBJ2-5; no definite D call. Judging by the DNA end, TRBJ2-7 fits better; the J call may be wrong. The CDR3 length is 13 residues. CDR1 is SNHLY, CDR2 FYNNEI, per germline. In nucleotides, the CDR3 is TGTGCCAGCAGTACGGGTCAGCCGTACGAGCAGTACTTC. This sequence encodes CASSTGQPYEQYF.

The CDR3 loop is CASSLQGSGTEAFF. CDR3 DNA: TGTGCCAGCAGCTTACAGGGGAGCGGCACTGAAGCTTTCTTT. The chain uses TRBV7-3 and TRBJ1-1, with TRBD1 as a possible D gene (6 bases). The ends were cut back, 2 bases at V and 4 bases at J, with 11 bases in the middle. Germline lookup yields CDR1 SGHTA and CDR2 FQGTGA. This CDR3 region has 14 residues.

The J gene is TRBJ1-2, the V gene TRBV19; weak D call: TRBD1 (5 bases). Germline V CDR1 and CDR2: LNHDA, SQIVND (reference sequence). The V end lost 9 bases, the J end lost 6 bases, and 26 bases lay between the germline ends. The CDR3 totals 16 residues. CDR3 bases: TGTGCCAGCCAGTTGGTTTCGGGCAGGGACTTACATGGCTACACCTTC. This sequence encodes CASQLVSGRDLHGYTF. The full variable domain, in which reference TRBV19 and TRBJ1-2 provide the parts outside the CDR3, is DGGITQSPKYLFRKEGQNVTLSCEQNLNHDAMYWYRQDPGQGLRLIYYSQIVNDFQKGDIAEGYSVSREKKESFPLTVTSAQKNPTAFYLCASQLVSGRDLHGYTFGSGTRLTVV.

This rearrangement joins TRBV28 to TRBJ2-5; weak D call: TRBD2 (6 bases). This CDR3 contains 13 residues. Germline CDR1 reads MDHEN; CDR2 reads SYDVKM. Trimming shortened V by 10 bases and J by 5 bases, and 17 bases separated the two germline ends. CDR3 sequence reads: CAIHSSGRETQYF. The CDR3 nucleotides are TGTGCCATTCACTCATCGGGGAGGGAGACCCAGTACTTC. Variable domain in full (rest from reference TRBV28 and TRBJ2-5): DVKVTQSSRYLVKRTGEKVFLECVQDMDHENMFWYRQDPGLGLRLIYFSYDVKMKEKGDIPEGYSVSREKKERFSLILESASTNQTSMYLCAIHSSGRETQYFGPGTRLLVL.

V gene TRBV9 combines with J gene TRBJ1-1, with D unresolved. The V end lost 0 bases, the J end lost 5 bases, and 14 bases lay between the germline ends. CDR3 length: 15 residues. Germline-derived CDR1 and CDR2 are SGDLS and YYNGEE. The CDR3 DNA reads as TGTGCCAGCAGCGTAGGGAACGGGTTGGGTACTGAAGCTTTCTTT. Protein product: CASSVGNGLGTEAFF.

The gene calls are TRBV5-6 and TRBJ1-4, with TRBD1 matching over 9 bases. V gave up 3 bases and J gave up 2 bases; unmatched junction bases: 5. This CDR3 spans 16 amino acids. From germline, CDR1 is SGHDT and CDR2 YYEEEE. The CDR3 reads CASSSGQGRTNEKLFF. Here the CDR3 DNA reads TGTGCCAGCAGCTCAGGACAGGGGAGGACTAATGAAAAACTGTTTTTT.

The gene calls are TRBV4-1 and TRBJ1-1; D unclear. Germline V gives CDR1 MGHRA, CDR2 YSYEKL. Between the trimmed V and J ends, which lost 0 bases and 2 bases, there was a span of 10 bases. This CDR3 has 15 amino acids. The CDR3 region is CASSQDRWANTEAFF. In DNA, the CDR3 is TGCGCCAGCAGCCAAGATAGGTGGGCCAACACTGAAGCTTTCTTT.

The chain carries TRBV29-1 and TRBJ1-6, with D perhaps TRBD1 (6 bases). The CDR3 covers 12 residues. Trimming cost V 4 bases and J 7 bases, with 8 bases left between them. Germline assignment: CDR1 SQVTM and CDR2 ANQGSEA. CDR3 loop: CSVGTANSPLHF. The DNA for the CDR3 is TGCAGCGTTGGGACAGCAAATTCACCCCTCCACTTT.

The chain's CDR3 is CASSTPIRDSYGYTF. The CDR3 DNA reads TGTGCCAGCAGTACACCGATCCGGGACTCCTATGGCTACACCTTC. The genes are TRBV6-6 and TRBJ1-2, with D perhaps matching TRBD1 (5 bases). Trimming removed 5 bases at V and 4 bases at J, with 17 bases between. Looked up from germline, CDR1 is MNHNY and CDR2 is SVGAGI (reference sequence). This CDR3 region has 15 residues.

J is TRBJ1-6 and V is TRBV5-1, with unresolved D. The V gene's germline CDR1 is SGHRS and CDR2 YFSETQ. This CDR3 comprises 16 residues. V was clipped by 4 bases and J by 7 bases, with 18 bases between them. The DNA of the CDR3 is TGCGCCAGCAGCCTAGATGGTGACCCGCGGAATTCACCCCTCCACTTT. Translated, it gives CASSLDGDPRNSPLHF. The full variable domain, completed using reference TRBV5-1 and TRBJ1-6, is KAGVTQTPRYLIKTRGQQVTLSCSPISGHRSVSWYQQTPGQGLQFLFEYFSETQRNKGNFPGRFSGRQFSNSRSEMNVSTLELGDSALYLCASSLDGDPRNSPLHFGNGTRLTVT.

In its sample, this clone was seen once. This sequence joins TRBV10-2 and TRBJ2-5; the match to TRBD2 covers 7 bases. With 4 bases clipped from V and 7 bases from J, the junction kept 9 bases outside the gene matches. Germline V gives CDR1 WSHSY, CDR2 SAAADI. CDR3 length: 14 amino acids. The CDR3 DNA reads TGCGCCAGCAGTGTGGCCGTAGCGGGCGGGACCCAGTACTTC. Translation gives CASSVAVAGGTQYF.

This rearrangement joins TRBV5-1 to TRBJ1-1; D gene uncertain. V was trimmed by 5 bases and J by 1 base, leaving 9 bases between them. Germline V gene lookup returns CDR1 SGHRS and CDR2 YFSETQ. The CDR3 contains 13 residues. As DNA, the CDR3 is TGCGCCAGCAGTTCTACAGCGAACACTGAAGCTTTCTTT. Its protein is CASSSTANTEAFF. The variable domain in full, with the rest retrieved from reference TRBV5-1 and TRBJ1-1, is KAGVTQTPRYLIKTRGQQVTLSCSPISGHRSVSWYQQTPGQGLQFLFEYFSETQRNKGNFPGRFSGRQFSNSRSEMNVSTLELGDSALYLCASSSTANTEAFFGQGTRLTVV.

The V and J genes are TRBV5-1 and TRBJ1-3, with no clear D. This CDR3 region has 16 residues. CDR1 and CDR2 (germline): SGHRS, YFSETQ. Trimming took off 0 bases at V and 9 bases at J, with 19 bases between the two ends. The CDR3 loop reads CASSLALLTLGSTIYF. CDR3 DNA sequence: TGCGCCAGCAGCTTGGCACTCCTCACCCTTGGGAGCACCATATATTTT.

This clone has more than one count but fewer than ten. The junction does not match germline at one end; this may be a read error. The chain joins TRBV6-1 to TRBJ2-6, with D possibly being TRBD1 (5 bases). Germline CDR1 MNHNS, CDR2 SASEGT. The CDR3 totals 17 residues. The CDR3 sequence: CASTEGVSASGANVLTF. The CDR3, as DNA: TGTGCCAGCACTGAAGGGGTGAGCGCATCTGGGGCCAACGTCCTGACTTTC.

The chain joins TRBV19 to TRBJ2-5; D is possibly TRBD1 (5 bases). The DNA end lines up better with TRBJ2-7; the J call may be wrong. CDR3 length equals 13 residues. The germline V gene has CDR1 LNHDA and CDR2 SQIVND (reference sequence). The CDR3 nucleotides are TGTGCCACCCTCAGGGCAGGCTCCTACGAGCAGTACTTC. Protein product: CATLRAGSYEQYF.

This clone came up a few times. J is TRBJ2-2 and V is TRBV10-3, with TRBD2 as a possible D gene (6 bases). The CDR3 has 12 residues. The germline CDR1 and CDR2 sequences are ENHRY and SYGVKD. The germline V and J ends were trimmed by 11 bases and 5 bases, with 12 bases remaining between them. The CDR3 region has the DNA TGTGCCCTCGGGACTCCTACCGGGGAGCTGTTTTTT. Protein product: CALGTPTGELFF.

The V call is TRBV5-5, the J call TRBJ2-7, with TRBD1 identical over 7 bases. Germline values: CDR1 SGHKS, CDR2 YYEKEE (reference sequence). The CDR3 loop spans 12 amino acids. V lost 5 bases, J lost 12 bases, and 11 bases stayed unmatched. The CDR3 spells CASSPGQALMYF. CDR3 DNA sequence: TGTGCCAGCAGTCCCGGACAGGCCTTAATGTACTTC.

This clone was observed once. The rearrangement joins TRBV6-1 to TRBJ1-2; D perhaps matches TRBD1 (6 bases). Germline CDR1 reads MNHNS; CDR2 reads SASEGT. This CDR3 spans 14 amino acids. The V end lost 4 bases, the J end lost 3 bases, and 12 bases lay between the germline ends. CDR3 sequence: CASSARGADYGYTF. As DNA, the CDR3 is TGTGCCAGCAGTGCGCGGGGGGCGGACTATGGCTACACCTTC.

This clone was detected a few times. J is TRBJ2-4 and V is TRBV5-1, with D possibly TRBD2 on 6 matching bases. V gave up 0 bases and J gave up 7 bases, with 11 bases separating them. This CDR3 is 14 amino acids long. Germline V gene sequence: CDR1 SGHRS, CDR2 YFSETQ. The CDR3 region has the DNA TGCGCCAGCAGCTTGGGACTAGATCCGAACATTCAGTACTTC. It specifies CASSLGLDPNIQYF.

The chain couples TRBV7-2 to TRBJ1-2; D possibly corresponds to TRBD1 (5 bases). Germline V gene sequence: CDR1 SGHTA, CDR2 FQGNSA. Deletions cut 2 bases from V and 3 bases from J, with 13 bases between. The CDR3 has 15 residues. DNA of the CDR3: TGTGCCAGCAGCTTAAGGGCCGCGGGGGACTATGGCTACACCTTC. As protein: CASSLRAAGDYGYTF.